A selection of T cell receptor beta chains follows, all from one sample in a study of shared clonotypes between healthy human individuals. Profiling relied on immunoSEQ multiplex PCR, and the TCRdb table lists in-frame clones only, not all of them. The table has some 2,500,000 clones, approximately 93% seen once. The source material was naive CD4+ T cells from PBMCs. Source of these receptors: a man aged 18-30 years in good health. Some clones in this sample may be carry-over from other donors' samples. Both conserved end residues are part of each CDR3. The D gene is left open where the match is weak. The size entry is marked missing in some rows and otherwise reads once, few, many or a size class.

clone_size: -
v_call: TRBV29-1
d_call: -
j_call: TRBJ2-5
cdr3_length: 12
cdr3_aa: CSAQGPWETQYF
cdr3_nt: TGCAGCGCCCAAGGACCATGGGAGACCCAGTACTTC

clone_size: -
v_call: TRBV7-3
d_call: -
j_call: TRBJ2-3
cdr3_length: 14
cdr3_aa: CASSLTQGSDTQYF
cdr3_nt: TGTGCCAGCAGCTTAACGCAGGGTTCAGATACGCAGTATTTT

clone_size: -
v_call: TRBV29-1
d_call: -
j_call: TRBJ2-7
cdr3_length: 14
cdr3_aa: CSVGGVSGTLEQYF
cdr3_nt: TGCAGCGTTGGAGGGGTATCCGGCACCCTCGAGCAGTACTTC

clone_size: -
v_call: TRBV28
d_call: -
j_call: TRBJ1-5
cdr3_length: 13
cdr3_aa: CASSSPVAQPQHF
cdr3_nt: TGTGCCAGCAGTTCCCCGGTTGCCCAGCCCCAGCATTTT

clone_size: -
v_call: TRBV28
d_call: TRBD1
j_call: TRBJ1-2
cdr3_length: 20
cdr3_aa: CASSSPGTGGDRGRSYGYTF
cdr3_nt: TGTGCCAGCAGTTCCCCCGGGACAGGGGGCGATCGGGGTAGAAGCTATGGCTACACCTTC

clone_size: -
v_call: TRBV15
d_call: -
j_call: TRBJ1-2
cdr3_length: 13
cdr3_aa: CATSRDDLGDYTF
cdr3_nt: TGTGCCACCAGCAGAGATGACCTGGGGGACTACACCTTC

clone_size: -
v_call: TRBV28
d_call: -
j_call: TRBJ2-5
cdr3_length: 11
cdr3_aa: CASETQETQYF
cdr3_nt: TGTGCCAGCGAGACCCAGGAGACCCAGTACTTC

clone_size: -
v_call: TRBV5-1
d_call: TRBD1
j_call: TRBJ1-4
cdr3_length: 16
cdr3_aa: CASSIQPGQGNEKLFF
cdr3_nt: TGCGCCAGCAGCATCCAGCCGGGACAGGGGAATGAAAAACTGTTTTTT

clone_size: -
v_call: TRBV5-8
d_call: -
j_call: TRBJ1-5
cdr3_length: 17
cdr3_aa: CASSRQGPGSGNQPQHF
cdr3_nt: TGTGCCAGCAGCCGCCAAGGACCTGGATCGGGCAATCAGCCCCAGCATTTT

clone_size: -
v_call: TRBV7-2
d_call: TRBD1
j_call: TRBJ2-7
cdr3_length: 11
cdr3_aa: CASSYRGEQYF
cdr3_nt: TGTGCCAGCAGCTACAGGGGTGAGCAGTACTTC

clone_size: once
v_call: TRBV19
d_call: TRBD2
j_call: TRBJ2-7
cdr3_length: 17
cdr3_aa: CASSKGRLAGGLYEQYF
cdr3_nt: TGTGCCAGTAGTAAGGGCCGACTAGCGGGAGGGCTCTACGAGCAGTACTTC

clone_size: -
v_call: TRBV28
d_call: TRBD1
j_call: TRBJ1-5
cdr3_length: 15
cdr3_aa: CASSFWGQGNQPQHF
cdr3_nt: TGTGCCAGCAGTTTTTGGGGACAGGGCAATCAGCCCCAGCATTTT

clone_size: -
v_call: TRBV14
d_call: TRBD1
j_call: TRBJ2-1
cdr3_length: 17
cdr3_aa: CASSLLLTGASYNEQFF
cdr3_nt: TGTGCCAGCAGCCTCCTATTGACAGGGGCATCCTACAATGAGCAGTTCTTC

clone_size: -
v_call: TRBV29-1
d_call: TRBD2
j_call: TRBJ2-3
cdr3_length: 14
cdr3_aa: CSGGLAGRTDTQYF
cdr3_nt: TGCAGCGGAGGACTAGCGGGCCGCACAGATACGCAGTATTTT

clone_size: once
v_call: TRBV19
d_call: -
j_call: TRBJ1-1
cdr3_length: 12
cdr3_aa: CASRRTNTEAFF
cdr3_nt: TGTGCCAGCCGCCGGACGAACACTGAAGCTTTCTTT

clone_size: -
v_call: TRBV30
d_call: -
j_call: TRBJ1-5
cdr3_length: 13
cdr3_aa: CAWTREASQPQHF
cdr3_nt: TGTGCCTGGACTCGTGAGGCCAGTCAGCCCCAGCATTTT

clone_size: few
v_call: TRBV9
d_call: -
j_call: TRBJ1-4
cdr3_length: 13
cdr3_aa: CASSVGNSEKLFF
cdr3_nt: TGTGCCAGCAGCGTAGGTAACAGCGAAAAACTGTTTTTT

clone_size: -
v_call: TRBV19
d_call: -
j_call: TRBJ2-4
cdr3_length: 15
cdr3_aa: CASSPRGRGWDIQYF
cdr3_nt: TGTGCCAGTAGCCCCCGGGGGAGGGGGTGGGACATTCAGTACTTC

clone_size: -
v_call: TRBV7-2
d_call: -
j_call: TRBJ2-7
cdr3_length: 14
cdr3_aa: CASSLLGATGEQYF
cdr3_nt: TGTGCCAGCAGCTTATTGGGGGCGACTGGCGAGCAGTACTTC

clone_size: -
v_call: TRBV7-8
d_call: TRBD2
j_call: TRBJ2-7
cdr3_length: 15
cdr3_aa: CASSLGGTSGYEQYF
cdr3_nt: TGTGCCAGCAGCTTAGGGGGGACTAGCGGGTACGAGCAGTACTTC

clone_size: -
v_call: TRBV5-1
d_call: -
j_call: TRBJ1-3
cdr3_length: 15
cdr3_aa: CASSLSAGSGNTIYF
cdr3_nt: TGCGCCAGCAGCTTGTCAGCAGGATCTGGAAACACCATATATTTT

clone_size: -
v_call: TRBV29-1
d_call: -
j_call: TRBJ1-1
cdr3_length: 12
cdr3_aa: CSVARRNTEAFF
cdr3_nt: TGCAGCGTTGCACGAAGGAACACTGAAGCTTTCTTT

clone_size: -
v_call: TRBV21-1
d_call: -
j_call: TRBJ1-5
cdr3_length: 14
cdr3_aa: CASSTIGRGQPQHF
cdr3_nt: TGTGCCAGCAGCACTATAGGTAGGGGTCAGCCCCAGCATTTT

clone_size: -
v_call: TRBV5-4
d_call: -
j_call: TRBJ2-2
cdr3_length: 14
cdr3_aa: CASSSLTRAGELFF
cdr3_nt: TGTGCCAGCAGCTCCTTGACTCGGGCCGGGGAGCTGTTTTTT